The sequence of this T cell receptor beta chain was determined in a study of T cell responses to AZD1222 COVID-19 vaccine. Study-wide results and caveats: Clonal diversity was possibly underestimated; the donors were predominantly white British and more often female. Only 5 or 6 individuals given AZD1222 were seropositive at baseline.

V lost 0 bases and J lost 2; bases outside the gene matches: 4. The germline gives CDR1 SGDLS, CDR2 YYNGEE. The CDR3 is 17 amino acids. With regard to this clone: The target antigen is unknown.

Pooled in the analysis were second doses at about 4 or about 12 weeks. This table comes from immunoSEQ multiplex PCR, and its TCRdb copy is limited to in-frame clones, with some not included. This table holds 150,000 to 200,000 clones, 85% to 90% found once. The rearrangement uses TRBV9 and TRBJ2-4; TRBD2 aligns across 11 bases. The TCR originated in an adult who received the AZD1222 COVID-19 vaccine. Sequencing was performed on peripheral blood, taken 28 days after the second AZD1222 dose. The CDR3 DNA sequence: TGTGCCAGCAGCGTAGAACTAGCGGGGGACTCCAAAAACATTCAGTACTTC. This translates into CASSVELAGDSKNIQYF.